Below, one T cell receptor (beta chain) is given with its context. No antigen is known for it. This entry belongs to a study of CXCR3-negative and CXCR3-positive naive CD8 T cells. Whole-study findings and limits: CXCR3-expressing naive cells carried TRB CDR3s more hydrophobic than those of CXCR3-negative naive cells. Diversity ran similarly high across both naive subsets but far lower in memory CD8+ cells.

It was by 5' RACE with UMI labels that the TRB cDNA libraries were prepared. One entry per CDR3 protein, without DNA, is what TCRdb gives after re-calling the 5' RACE reads. Its table records tens of thousands of distinct CDR3 sequences. Naive CD8+ T cells had a CD45RO-CCR7+CD27+CD95- phenotype. The sample consisted of naive CXCR3- CD8+ T cells from blood. The sample's subset: CD45RO-CCR7+CD27+CD95- naive CD8+ T cells lacking CXCR3 (TNR3-). The TCR was taken from a human donor in good health. Some clones in this sample may be carry-over from other donors' samples.

The CDR3 sequence: CATSRGVGLAVGGDEQYF. This chain connects TRBV15 to TRBJ2-7; the TCRdb call, TRBD2, lacks DNA for checking. The CDR3 spans 18 residues. Looked up from germline, CDR1 is LNHNV and CDR2 is YYDKDF (reference sequence).